This TCR beta chain was obtained from a study of T cells in Graves' hyperthyroidism and ophthalmopathy. The germline gives CDR1 LGHNT, CDR2 FRNRAP. The CDR3 runs to 13 residues. For this clonotype: This sequence may be a read error, since a much larger clone differs from it by one base.

Amplification of TCR beta CDR3 regions was performed using RNA transcripts as template. The TCR CDR3 first-round RT-PCR relied on the HTBI primer set. From the multiplex PCR reads, TCRdb called clonotypes with MiXCR, one entry per CDR3 protein. The table records under 400,000 distinct CDR3 sequences, about 14% of them present only once. Sequenced sample: blood. This receptor was identified in a woman aged 60-70 years with Graves' hyperthyroidism. This chain connects TRBV12-5 to TRBJ2-5; D may correspond to TRBD1 or TRBD2 (5 bases each). The CDR3 coding sequence is TGTACTAGTGGTTGGGGCCTTCAAGAGACCCAGTACTTC. Protein: CTSGWGLQETQYF.